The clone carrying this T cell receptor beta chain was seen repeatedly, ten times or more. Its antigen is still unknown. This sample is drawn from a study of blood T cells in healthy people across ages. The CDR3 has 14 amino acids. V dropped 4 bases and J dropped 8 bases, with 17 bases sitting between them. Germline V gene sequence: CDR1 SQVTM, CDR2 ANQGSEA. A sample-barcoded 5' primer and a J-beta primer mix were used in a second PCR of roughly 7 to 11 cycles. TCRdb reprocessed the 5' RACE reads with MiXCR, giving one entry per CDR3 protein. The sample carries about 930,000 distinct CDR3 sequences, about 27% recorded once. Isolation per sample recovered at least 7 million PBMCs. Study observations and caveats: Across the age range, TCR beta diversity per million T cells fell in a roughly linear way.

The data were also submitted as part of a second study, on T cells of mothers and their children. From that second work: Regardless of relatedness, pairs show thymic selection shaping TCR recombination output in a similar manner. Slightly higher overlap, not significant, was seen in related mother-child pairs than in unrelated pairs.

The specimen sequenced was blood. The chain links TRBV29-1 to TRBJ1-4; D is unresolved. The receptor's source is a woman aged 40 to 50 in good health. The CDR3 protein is CSVVSPDAGEKLFF. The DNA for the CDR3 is TGCAGCGTTGTCAGTCCGGATGCTGGAGAAAAACTGTTTTTT.